This passage covers 20 T cell receptor beta chains from one sample sequenced in a study of cytotoxic CD8 clonotypes in ibrutinib-treated CLL. This table comes from immunoSEQ multiplex PCR, and its TCRdb copy is limited to in-frame clones, with some not included. Of fewer than 200,000 clones listed, under 90% are singletons. The sequences come from PBMCs, collected after 24 months of ibrutinib treatment. These receptors originate from a human donor with chronic lymphocytic leukemia.

V and J are TRBV6-5 and TRBJ1-4, with D hard to call. V lost 11 bases to trimming and J lost 5 bases, with 15 bases between them. The CDR3 consists of 13 residues. Germline V gene lookup returns CDR1 MNHEY and CDR2 SVGAGI. The CDR3 DNA reads as TGTGCCGCAGGACGGGTCCAAAATGAAAAACTGTTTTTT. This encodes CAAGRVQNEKLFF.

In DNA, the CDR3 is TGTGCCATCAGTGGACAGACTAACTATGGCTACACCTTC. Its translation is CAISGQTNYGYTF. The gene calls are TRBV10-3 and TRBJ1-2; D possibly corresponds to TRBD1 (5 bases). The CDR3 sequence is 13 residues long. With 4 bases removed from V and 0 bases from J, the gap between germline ends came to 6 bases. Germline CDR1 reads ENHRY; CDR2 reads SYGVKD.

The rearrangement joins TRBV9 to TRBJ2-4; D gene unclear. CDR1 and CDR2 (germline): SGDLS, YYNGEE. With 0 bases removed from V and 0 bases from J, the gap between germline ends came to 10 bases. The CDR3 is 16 amino acids. The CDR3 region has the DNA TGTGCCAGCAGCGTAGAAGCCGGCTTAGCCAAAAACATTCAGTACTTC. Its protein is CASSVEAGLAKNIQYF. The whole variable domain, filled in from reference TRBV9 and TRBJ2-4, reads DSGVTQTPKHLITATGQRVTLRCSPRSGDLSVYWYQQSLDQGLQFLIQYYNGEERAKGNILERFSAQQFPDLHSELNLSSLELGDSALYFCASSVEAGLAKNIQYFGAGTRLSVL.

The chain employs TRBV6-1 and TRBJ1-4, with 10 bases fitting TRBD1. Germline V lookup: CDR1 MNHNS, CDR2 SASEGT. V dropped 2 bases and J dropped 7; count of bases not matched to a gene: 10. This CDR3 comprises 17 residues. The CDR3 sequence: CASSEPGQGRSGEKLFF. The CDR3, as DNA: TGTGCCAGCAGTGAACCGGGACAGGGGCGCTCTGGTGAAAAACTGTTTTTT.

The chain joins TRBV28 to TRBJ2-1; D is perhaps TRBD2 (6 bases). Germline CDR1 and CDR2: MDHEN and SYDVKM. This CDR3 is 17 amino acids long. V was pared by 6 bases and J by 4 bases, with 22 bases between. The CDR3 DNA reads TGTGCCAGCAGCGCTGCGGCGGGCGGGATGATATACAATGAGCAGTTCTTC. The encoded protein is CASSAAAGGMIYNEQFF. The variable domain in full, with the rest retrieved from reference TRBV28 and TRBJ2-1, is DVKVTQSSRYLVKRTGEKVFLECVQDMDHENMFWYRQDPGLGLRLIYFSYDVKMKEKGDIPEGYSVSREKKERFSLILESASTNQTSMYLCASSAAAGGMIYNEQFFGPGTRLTVL.

This clone was counted a single time. This sequence joins TRBV11-2 and TRBJ2-1; D gene uncertain. Germline CDR1 and CDR2: SGHAT and FQNNGV. The CDR3 is 13 amino acids. Trimming removed 1 base from V and 6 bases from J, with 7 bases in between. For the CDR3, the DNA is TGTGCCAGCAGCTTAGGGTGGAGCAATGAGCAGTTCTTC. It specifies CASSLGWSNEQFF. Supplemented by reference TRBV11-2 and TRBJ2-1, the full variable domain reads EAGVAQSPRYKIIEKRQSVAFWCNPISGHATLYWYQQILGQGPKLLIQFQNNGVVDDSQLPKDRFSAERLKGVDSTLKIQPAKLEDSAVYLCASSLGWSNEQFFGPGTRLTVL.

The V call is TRBV18, the J call TRBJ1-2, with D tentatively TRBD1 (5 bases). The CDR3 is 15 amino acids. CDR1 is KGHSH and CDR2 is LQKENI in the germline V gene. The V end was cut by 0 bases, the J end by 8 bases, with 16 bases between. CDR3 residues: CASSPPGGYVSGYTF. In DNA, the CDR3 is TGTGCCAGCTCACCACCGGGGGGATACGTATCCGGCTACACCTTC.

The J gene is TRBJ1-2, the V gene TRBV30; maybe TRBD1 (5 bases). The CDR3 sequence is 12 residues long. The germline CDR1 and CDR2 sequences are GTSNPN and SVGIG (reference sequence). Between the trimmed V and J ends, which lost 1 base and 4 bases, there was a span of 7 bases. The CDR3 DNA reads as TGTGCCTGGAGTGGGGGCCTCTATGGCTACACCTTC. As protein: CAWSGGLYGYTF.

The chain recombines TRBV10-2 with TRBJ1-5; D not certain. V was shortened by 3 bases and J by 3 bases, with 9 bases between the two germline ends. CDR1 WSHSY and CDR2 SAAADI come from the germline V gene. This CDR3 spans 14 amino acids. CDR3 region: CASSDKVLNQPQHF. The CDR3 coding sequence is TGCGCCAGCAGTGATAAGGTTCTCAATCAGCCCCAGCATTTT.

The V call is TRBV15, the J call TRBJ1-1; D perhaps matches TRBD1 (6 bases). CDR3 size: 14 residues. V lost 5 bases and J 4 bases, leaving 14 bases between the germline ends. Germline values: CDR1 LNHNV, CDR2 YYDKDF (reference sequence). CDR3 in amino acids: CATSARTGFTEAFF. The CDR3 coding sequence is TGTGCCACCAGCGCCCGCACAGGGTTCACTGAAGCTTTCTTT.

The chain uses TRBV6-5 and TRBJ1-2; D unclear. The CDR3 extends over 11 amino acids. Trimming shortened V by 6 bases and J by 8 bases, and 10 bases separated the two germline ends. CDR1 and CDR2 (germline): MNHEY, SVGAGI. CDR3 protein: CASRSTSGYTF. The CDR3 coding sequence is TGTGCCAGCAGGAGCACGTCCGGCTACACCTTC.

V usage is TRBV25-1 and J usage is TRBJ1-2; a possible D gene is TRBD1 (5 bases). Germline V gene lookup returns CDR1 MGHDK and CDR2 SYGVNS. CDR3 length: 16 amino acids. V gave up 3 bases and J gave up 4 bases, with 18 bases separating them. CDR3 nucleotide sequence: TGTGCCAGCAGTGACCAAAGGGGTGTGTGGTTCTATGGCTACACCTTC. Its translation: CASSDQRGVWFYGYTF.

J is TRBJ2-7 and V is TRBV2; TRBD1 is a possible D gene (6 bases). Trimming took 5 bases from V and 1 from J, leaving 12 bases between them. Germline CDR1 reads SNHLY; CDR2 reads FYNNEI. This CDR3 spans 14 amino acids. The chain's CDR3 is CASSNTGFSYEQYF. CDR3 nucleotide sequence: TGTGCCAGCAGTAATACAGGGTTTTCCTACGAGCAGTACTTC. Together with reference TRBV2 and TRBJ2-7, the CDR3 gives the full variable domain: EPEVTQTPSHQVTQMGQEVILRCVPISNHLYFYWYRQILGQKVEFLVSFYNNEISEKSEIFDDQFSVERPDGSNFTLKIRSTKLEDSAMYFCASSNTGFSYEQYFGPGTRLTVT.

This chain connects TRBV14 to TRBJ2-1, with 7 bases that match TRBD2. The CDR3 contains 16 residues. The V gene end was trimmed by 4 bases and the J gene end by 0 bases; junction bases not matched to a gene: 6. Germline CDR1 SGHDN, CDR2 FVKESK. The chain's CDR3 is CASSLPGGSSYNEQFF. In DNA form, the CDR3 reads TGTGCCAGCAGCCTACCGGGCGGGAGCTCCTACAATGAGCAGTTCTTC. Drawing the rest from reference TRBV14 and TRBJ2-1, the complete variable domain is EAGVTQFPSHSVIEKGQTVTLRCDPISGHDNLYWYRRVMGKEIKFLLHFVKESKQDESGMPNNRFLAERTGGTYSTLKVQPAELEDSGVYFCASSLPGGSSYNEQFFGPGTRLTVL.

J is TRBJ2-1 and V is TRBV12-5; 9 bases map to TRBD1. Trimming cost V 5 bases and J 0 bases; bases outside gene matches: 5. Germline V gene sequence: CDR1 LGHNT, CDR2 FRNRAP. There are 16 residues in the CDR3. The CDR3 region is CASGHGQGNSYNEQFF. The CDR3, as DNA: TGTGCTAGTGGTCATGGACAGGGGAACTCCTACAATGAGCAGTTCTTC.

This clone appeared a single time. The V call is TRBV4-2, the J call TRBJ2-2; tentatively, D is TRBD2 (6 bases). This CDR3 has 15 amino acids. Trimming removed 1 base from V and 4 bases from J, with 10 bases in between. From germline, CDR1 is LGHNA and CDR2 YNFKEQ. In DNA, the CDR3 is TGTGCCAGCAGCCAAGGGGAGCGGGTCACCGGGGAGCTGTTTTTT. This encodes CASSQGERVTGELFF.

The chain links TRBV2 to TRBJ2-2; the D gene is possibly TRBD1 (6 bases). The CDR3 contains 14 residues. V was shortened by 3 bases and J by 4 bases, with 9 bases between the two germline ends. Per germline, CDR1 SNHLY and CDR2 FYNNEI. The CDR3 sequence: CASSDRGSTGELFF. Written as DNA, the CDR3 is TGTGCCAGCAGTGATAGGGGGTCCACCGGGGAGCTGTTTTTT.

The chain employs TRBV5-6 and TRBJ2-7; a possible D gene is TRBD2 (5 bases). Germline V gene lookup returns CDR1 SGHDT and CDR2 YYEEEE. Trimming removed 2 bases at V and 4 bases at J, with 10 bases between. The CDR3 loop spans 13 amino acids. CDR3 coding DNA: TGTGCCAGCAGCTTTTTGGACTTTTACGAGCAGTACTTC. Translation gives CASSFLDFYEQYF.

The chain combines TRBV15 with TRBJ1-1; D remains unclear. Germline CDR1 is LNHNV and CDR2 is YYDKDF (reference sequence). The CDR3 length is 14 residues. The V end was cut by 5 bases, the J end by 6 bases, with 16 bases between. CDR3: CATSGRVNAAEAFF. The CDR3 DNA reads as TGTGCCACCAGCGGGAGGGTTAACGCCGCTGAAGCTTTCTTT. Full variable domain (rest looked up from reference TRBV15 and TRBJ1-1): DAMVIQNPRYQVTQFGKPVTLSCSQTLNHNVMYWYQQKSSQAPKLLFHYYDKDFNNEADTPDNFQSRRPNTSFCFLDIRSPGLGDTAMYLCATSGRVNAAEAFFGQGTRLTVV.

J is TRBJ2-3 and V is TRBV30; either TRBD1 or TRBD2 may fit D (5 bases each). The CDR3 is 14 amino acids. Germline V gene sequence: CDR1 GTSNPN, CDR2 SVGIG (reference sequence). Between the trimmed V and J ends, which lost 0 bases and 7 bases, there was a span of 14 bases. Here the CDR3 reads CAWSVLGASYTQYF. The CDR3, as DNA: TGTGCCTGGAGTGTACTCGGGGCATCGTATACGCAGTATTTT.